This T cell receptor (beta chain) was captured by sequencing in a study of cytomegalovirus exposure and HLA in healthy donors. On this clone itself: Its antigen remains unknown.

Germline V lookup: CDR1 LNHDA, CDR2 SQIVND (reference sequence). V dropped 3 bases and J dropped 7; count of bases not matched to a gene: 4. CDR3 length equals 15 residues. Whole-study results and caveats: Usually a TCR sequence was rare, but some public TCRs were found in many donors. Of the V segments, some could not be distinguished, including TRBV6-2 and TRBV6-3, and were excluded. Later, an analysis showed that TCR beta chains associated with HLA were more clonally expanded than others that were equally common. According to a later analysis, most TCR beta chains associated with CMV appeared HLA-restricted.

Primers: 60 Vbeta forward and 13 Jbeta reverse. Clones were sequenced by immunoSEQ multiplex PCR, and TCRdb holds only the in-frame ones, with some missing. The data show some 180,000 clones, roughly 85% seen once. The clonotype comes from a woman aged 25-40 years in good health and CMV-seropositive. What was sequenced was PBMCs. The V gene is TRBV19, the J gene TRBJ1-6; 9 nucleotides agree with TRBD1. CDR3 loop: CASSIRTGVNSPLHF. The CDR3 nucleotides are TGTGCCAGTAGTATTAGGACAGGGGTGAATTCACCCCTCCACTTT.